This paragraph reports one T cell receptor beta chain. These data originate in a study of blood T cell repertoires in COVID-19. Study in general: Acute-phase and convalescent COVID-19 samples originated in the United States, Italy and Spain.

Profiling relied on immunoSEQ multiplex PCR, and the TCRdb table lists in-frame clones only, not all of them. The profile shows some 180,000 clones, 85% of them singletons. The germline V gene encodes CDR1 SGDLS and CDR2 YYNGEE. The CDR3 totals 14 residues. V was clipped by 0 bases and J by 7 bases, with 13 bases between them. This rearrangement joins TRBV9 to TRBJ1-2, with a tentative D call TRBD1 (6 bases). The clonotype originates from a man aged 40-49 years who had recovered from COVID-19. Sequencing was done on a sample of PBMCs or T cells enriched from blood (not recorded which). The CDR3 region is CASSVGNTGFGYTF. Here the CDR3 DNA reads TGTGCCAGCAGCGTAGGGAATACAGGGTTTGGCTACACCTTC. The whole variable domain, filled in from reference TRBV9 and TRBJ1-2, reads DSGVTQTPKHLITATGQRVTLRCSPRSGDLSVYWYQQSLDQGLQFLIQYYNGEERAKGNILERFSAQQFPDLHSELNLSSLELGDSALYFCASSVGNTGFGYTFGSGTRLTVV.